The clone carrying this TCR beta chain has a handful of counts. The antigen is not known. This entry comes from a study of cytomegalovirus exposure and HLA in healthy donors. Overall study findings and caveats: The likely explanation for a cluster of highly shared sequence variants was sequencing artifact.

CDR3 size: 14 residues. V trimming: 6 bases; J trimming: 3 bases; junction bases outside the gene matches: 7. Looked up from germline, CDR1 is MNHEY and CDR2 is SMNVEV (reference sequence). Amplification used 60 Vbeta primers and 13 Jbeta primers. Using immunoSEQ multiplex PCR, the repertoire was profiled, and TCRdb retains in-frame clones only, with some absent. The table has about 190,000 clones, around 82% seen once; the top ten hold around 2%. The receptor was isolated from a young man in good health and CMV-seronegative. The sample consisted of PBMCs. The V call is TRBV27, the J call TRBJ2-7; 8 bases fit TRBD2. CDR3 protein: CASRRAGEVYEQYF. As DNA, the CDR3 is TGTGCCAGCAGAAGAGCGGGAGAGGTCTACGAGCAGTACTTC.